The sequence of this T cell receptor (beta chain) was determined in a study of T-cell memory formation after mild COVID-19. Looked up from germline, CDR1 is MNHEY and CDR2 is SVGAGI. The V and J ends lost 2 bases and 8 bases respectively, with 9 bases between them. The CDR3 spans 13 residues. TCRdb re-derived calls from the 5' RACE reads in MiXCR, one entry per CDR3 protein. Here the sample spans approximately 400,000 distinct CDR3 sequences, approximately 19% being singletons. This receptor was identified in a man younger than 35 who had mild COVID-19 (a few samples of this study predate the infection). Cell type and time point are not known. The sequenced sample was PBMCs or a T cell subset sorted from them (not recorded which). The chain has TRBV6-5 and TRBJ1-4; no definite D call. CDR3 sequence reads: CASSYGEREKLFF. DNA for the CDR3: TGTGCCAGCAGTTACGGGGAGCGGGAAAAACTGTTTTTT.